This T cell receptor beta chain was documented in a study of PD-1 blockade in classical Hodgkin lymphoma. All the patients suffered relapse after autologous stem cell transplantation, and brentuximab vedotin exposure differed. The CDR3 spans 16 residues. CDR1 and CDR2 (germline): SGHTA, FQGNSA. Trimming removed 4 bases from V and 2 bases from J; junction bases left unmatched: 5. The method was immunoSEQ multiplex PCR; TCRdb's version includes in-frame clones alone and lacks a portion of them. Of about 110,000 clones detected, about 89% appear once; the ten largest clones hold 15% to 20%. As concerns this clone: The antigen is unknown.

Overall study results and limits: Complete responders' diversity at baseline resembled that of newly diagnosed patients.

The input for sequencing was peripheral blood mononuclear cells (PBMCs), taken before the second cycle of nivolumab. The chain carries TRBV7-2 and TRBJ2-7; 13 positions agree with TRBD2. The source of this sequence is a human donor with classical Hodgkin lymphoma. DNA of the CDR3: TGTGCCAGCAGCTCCACTAGCGGGAGGGGCCCCTACGAGCAGTACTTC. Its translation is CASSSTSGRGPYEQYF.